A single sample is the source of the 10 T cell receptor beta chains below, sequenced in a study of shared clonotypes between healthy human individuals (dated by TCRdb to the early 2020s). The library was produced with the immunoSEQ multiplex PCR assay. As stored in TCRdb, this immuneACCESS dataset retains in-frame rearrangements with V and J assigned. A fraction of the clones does not appear; measured against another copy, unresolved V genes explain less than half of the discrepancy, and the remainder lacks a known reason. The sample has some 2,000,000 clones on record, about 95% of them singletons. 1% to 1.3% of the sample lies in the top ten. CD8 naive samples consisted of CD45RO-negative cells that were positively selected for CCR7, yielding a CD45RA+CCR7+ population without TemRA cells. Sequenced: naive CD8+ T cells sorted from blood. The cell subset or site label of this sample denotes: CD45RA+CCR7+. The source of these receptors is a man younger than 30 in good health.

The V gene is TRBV13, the J gene TRBJ2-1; 15 bases fit TRBD2. The V gene end was trimmed by 5 bases and the J gene end by 4 bases; junction bases not matched to a gene: 12. Germline CDR1 is PRHDT and CDR2 is FYEKMQ (reference sequence). The CDR3 totals 19 residues. CDR3 residues: CASSPLVFGTSGGYNEQFF. In DNA, the CDR3 is TGTGCCAGCAGCCCACTCGTCTTTGGGACTAGCGGGGGGTACAATGAGCAGTTCTTC.

The chain employs TRBV6-5 and TRBJ2-7, with 7 nucleotides matching TRBD2. Germline values: CDR1 MNHEY, CDR2 SVGAGI. With 2 bases clipped from V and 5 bases from J, the junction kept 3 bases outside the gene matches. The CDR3 is 13 amino acids. The CDR3 region is CASSYGGGNEQYF. The CDR3 coding sequence is TGTGCCAGCAGTTACGGGGGGGGGAACGAGCAGTACTTC.

The sample holds one count of this clone. V gene TRBV5-4 combines with J gene TRBJ2-1, with TRBD2 matching over 13 bases. V lost 4 bases, J lost 9 bases, and 4 bases stayed unmatched. The CDR3 is 14 amino acids. CDR1 SGHNT and CDR2 YYREEE come from the germline V gene (reference sequence). The CDR3 region has the DNA TGTGCCAGCAGCCCGGGGACTAGCGGGACTGAGCAGTTCTTC. Translating gives CASSPGTSGTEQFF.

This sequence joins TRBV9 and TRBJ2-2; D unresolved. V gave up 5 bases and J gave up 4 bases, with 9 bases separating them. CDR3 length equals 13 residues. Germline V gene lookup returns CDR1 SGDLS and CDR2 YYNGEE. The CDR3 nucleotides read TGTGCCAGCAGTTCGAGTGGCACCGGGGAGCTGTTTTTT. Its translation: CASSSSGTGELFF.

The V gene is TRBV29-1, the J gene TRBJ1-2; D possibly corresponds to TRBD1 (6 bases). The CDR3 has 14 residues. Looked up from germline, CDR1 is SQVTM and CDR2 is ANQGSEA. CDR3 region: CSALPDRLNYGYTF. For the CDR3, the DNA is TGCAGTGCCCTCCCGGACAGACTCAACTATGGCTACACCTTC.

The chain has TRBV11-2 and TRBJ2-7; D assignment may be TRBD1 or TRBD2 (5 bases each). This CDR3 contains 14 residues. Per the germline V gene, CDR1 is SGHAT and CDR2 is FQNNGV. V gave up 3 bases and J gave up 2 bases, with 11 bases separating them. The CDR3 spells CASSFDLGAYEQYF. CDR3 sequence (DNA): TGTGCCAGCAGCTTCGATCTGGGGGCCTACGAGCAGTACTTC.

CDR3 loop: CASSETRAFDEQYF. The DNA for the CDR3 is TGCGCCAGCAGTGAGACTAGAGCATTTGACGAGCAGTACTTC. The chain has TRBV10-1 and TRBJ2-7; perhaps TRBD2 as D (5 bases). The CDR3 has 14 amino acids. Germline CDR1 is WNHNN and CDR2 is SYGVQD (reference sequence). V was shortened by 2 bases and J by 5 bases, with 13 bases between the two germline ends.

This clone occurred once. CDR3 residues: CASSWQDLGEQYF. The CDR3 coding sequence is TGTGCCAGCAGCTGGCAAGATCTGGGCGAGCAGTACTTC. The V call is TRBV11-2, the J call TRBJ2-7; D is undetermined. This CDR3 has 13 amino acids. Trimming removed 4 bases from V and 6 bases from J, with 13 bases in between. From germline, CDR1 is SGHAT and CDR2 FQNNGV.

The chain links TRBV19 to TRBJ2-1; D remains ambiguous. The germline V gene has CDR1 LNHDA and CDR2 SQIVND (reference sequence). V lost 0 bases to trimming and J lost 8 bases, with 8 bases between them. This CDR3 has 13 residues. The CDR3 sequence: CASSIDAEDEQFF. Here the CDR3 DNA reads TGTGCCAGTAGTATAGACGCCGAAGATGAGCAGTTCTTC.

The chain couples TRBV5-4 to TRBJ2-1, with D perhaps TRBD1 or TRBD2 (6 bases each). Trimming left V 2 bases short and J 4 bases short, with 13 bases between. The CDR3 loop spans 15 amino acids. Germline V gene sequence: CDR1 SGHNT, CDR2 YYREEE (reference sequence). The CDR3 nucleotides read TGTGCCAGCAGCTTTAGCGGAGGGGGTTACAATGAGCAGTTCTTC. Translation: CASSFSGGGYNEQFF.